The clone carrying this T cell receptor (beta chain) showed up just a few times. The data originate from a study of patients and donors after allogeneic stem cell transplantation. The J segment lost 6 bases and the V segment lost 3 bases, leaving 5 bases of the junction unmatched. The CDR3 extends over 14 amino acids. Using its own MiXCR run on the RT-PCR reads, TCRdb lists one record per CDR3 protein. The data hold roughly 230,000 distinct CDR3 sequences, with roughly 13% observed a single time. The sequencing input was blood, either unsorted or a sorted T cell fraction (not recorded which). This TCR came from a human donor who was either an allogeneic HSCT recipient or a stem cell or donor lymphocyte infusion donor (not recorded which). It is not recorded whose cells these are; they may come from a transplant donor. V gene TRBV12-3 or TRBV12-4 combines with J gene TRBJ2-7; TRBD2 matches 10 bases. Written as DNA, the CDR3 is TGTGCCAGCAGTTTGGCTAGCGGGAGTTCCGAGCAGTACTTC. This codes for CASSLASGSSEQYF.